The text below deals with one T cell receptor beta chain. Its antigen is unknown. One end of the junction fails to match germline, which may point to a read error. Each individual donor underwent a draw of approximately 10 milliliters of peripheral blood. The data are from a study of blood T cells in healthy people across ages. The germline CDR1 and CDR2 sequences are LGHNA and YNFKEQ. The CDR3 is 17 amino acids. Findings of the study overall: A greater number of naive CD4+ cells and higher diversity distinguished long-lived donors from aged donors.

The use of a sample-barcoded 5' primer and a J-beta primer mix characterized a second PCR of about 7 to 12 cycles. A tag from a template-switch adaptor with 12 random nucleotides marked each cDNA molecule. One entry per CDR3 protein, called by TCRdb with MiXCR from the 5' RACE reads. The sample consists of under 1,000,000 distinct CDR3 sequences, 46% of them appearing once. This TCR was sampled from a man of 80 years or more in good health. J is TRBJ2-1 and V is TRBV4-2, with D hard to call. The sequenced sample consisted of blood. The CDR3 is CASSQFGRPGRFNVQFF. The CDR3 region has the DNA TGTGCCAGCAGCCAATTTGGACGACCGGGTCGGTTCAATGTGCAGTTCTTC.